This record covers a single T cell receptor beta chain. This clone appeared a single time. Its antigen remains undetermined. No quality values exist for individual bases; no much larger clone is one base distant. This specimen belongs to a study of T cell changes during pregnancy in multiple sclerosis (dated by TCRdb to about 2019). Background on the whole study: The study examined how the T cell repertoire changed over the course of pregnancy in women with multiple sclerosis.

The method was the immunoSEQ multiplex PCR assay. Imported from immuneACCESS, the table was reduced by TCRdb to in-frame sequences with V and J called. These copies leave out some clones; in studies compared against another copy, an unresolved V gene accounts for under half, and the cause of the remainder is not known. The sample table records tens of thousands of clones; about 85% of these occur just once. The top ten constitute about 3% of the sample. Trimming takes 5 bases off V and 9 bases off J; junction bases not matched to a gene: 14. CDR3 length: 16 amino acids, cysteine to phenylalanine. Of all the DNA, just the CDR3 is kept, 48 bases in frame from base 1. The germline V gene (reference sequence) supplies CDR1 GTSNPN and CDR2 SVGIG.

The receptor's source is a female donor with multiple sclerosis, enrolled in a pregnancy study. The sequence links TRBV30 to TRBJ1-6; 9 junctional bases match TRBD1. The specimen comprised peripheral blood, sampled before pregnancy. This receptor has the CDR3 CAWGVMSDRGSSPLHF. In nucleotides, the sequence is TGTGCCTGGGGGGTGATGTCGGACAGGGGTAGTTCACCCCTCCACTTT.